Below, one TCR beta chain is given with its context. Its antigen is undetermined. This sample is part of a study of memory CD4+ T cells and cytomegalovirus serostatus. Germline V gene sequence: CDR1 SGHTA, CDR2 FQGNSA. The CDR3 is 15 residues long. J gave up 2 bases and V 1 base, and 3 bases lay outside the gene matches. General study findings and limits: Each of 65 to 70 CMV-associated TCRbeta sequences occurred in one to five individuals.

Method: immunoSEQ multiplex PCR; TCRdb's copy keeps in-frame clones and lacks some. The table shows about 92,000 clones, with 80% occurring only once. Single viable CD3+CD4+CD8-CD45RO+ cells were sorted as the memory CD4+ T cells. What was sequenced was memory CD4+ T cells from blood. The receptor was isolated from an adult in good health and CMV-seropositive. The chain recombines TRBV7-2 with TRBJ2-7; TRBD2 matches 9 bases. CDR3 loop: CASSLGTSVAYEQYF. The CDR3 coding sequence is TGTGCCAGCAGCTTAGGGACTAGCGTGGCCTACGAGCAGTACTTC.